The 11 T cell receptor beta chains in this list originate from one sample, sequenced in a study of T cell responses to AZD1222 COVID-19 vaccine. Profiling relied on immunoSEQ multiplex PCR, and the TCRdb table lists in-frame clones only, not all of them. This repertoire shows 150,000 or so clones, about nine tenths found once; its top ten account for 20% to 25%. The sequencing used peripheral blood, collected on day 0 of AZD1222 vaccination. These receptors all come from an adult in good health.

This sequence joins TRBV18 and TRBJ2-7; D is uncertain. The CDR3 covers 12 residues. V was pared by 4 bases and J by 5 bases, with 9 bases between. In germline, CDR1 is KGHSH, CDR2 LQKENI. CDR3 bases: TGTGCCAGCTCACTTATCTTGGACGAGCAGTACTTC. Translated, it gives CASSLILDEQYF.

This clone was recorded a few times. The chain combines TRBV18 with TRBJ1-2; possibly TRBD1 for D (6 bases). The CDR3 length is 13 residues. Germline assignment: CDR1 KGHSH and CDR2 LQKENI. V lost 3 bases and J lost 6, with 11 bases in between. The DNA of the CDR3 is TGTGCCAGCTCACCCCAGGGGATCGATGGCTACACCTTC. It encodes CASSPQGIDGYTF.

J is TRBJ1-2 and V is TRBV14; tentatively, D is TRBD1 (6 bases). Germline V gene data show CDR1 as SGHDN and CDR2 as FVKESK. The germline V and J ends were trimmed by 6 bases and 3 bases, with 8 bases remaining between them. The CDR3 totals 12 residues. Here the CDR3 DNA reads TGTGCCAGCAGTGGGGGCTACTATGGCTACACCTTC. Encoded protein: CASSGGYYGYTF. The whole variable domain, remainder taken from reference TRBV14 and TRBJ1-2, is EAGVTQFPSHSVIEKGQTVTLRCDPISGHDNLYWYRRVMGKEIKFLLHFVKESKQDESGMPNNRFLAERTGGTYSTLKVQPAELEDSGVYFCASSGGYYGYTFGSGTRLTVV.

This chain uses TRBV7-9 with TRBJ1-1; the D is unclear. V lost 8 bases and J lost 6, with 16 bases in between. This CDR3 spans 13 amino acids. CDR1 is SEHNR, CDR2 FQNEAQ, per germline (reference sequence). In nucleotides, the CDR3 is TGTGCCAGCCAGCGGGAATTGGGATCTGAAGCTTTCTTT. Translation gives CASQRELGSEAFF.

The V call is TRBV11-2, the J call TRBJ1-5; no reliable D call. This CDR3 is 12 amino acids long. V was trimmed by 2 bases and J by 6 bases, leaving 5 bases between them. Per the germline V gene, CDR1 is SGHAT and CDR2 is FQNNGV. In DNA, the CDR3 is TGTGCCAGCAGCTTATATGGTCAGCCCCAGCATTTT. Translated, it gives CASSLYGQPQHF.

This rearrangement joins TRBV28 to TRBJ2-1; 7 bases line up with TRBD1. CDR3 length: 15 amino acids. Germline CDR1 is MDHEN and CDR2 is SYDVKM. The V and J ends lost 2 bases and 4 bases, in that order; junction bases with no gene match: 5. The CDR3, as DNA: TGTGCCAGCAGTTTACCGGGACAGCTATACAATGAGCAGTTCTTC. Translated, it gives CASSLPGQLYNEQFF.

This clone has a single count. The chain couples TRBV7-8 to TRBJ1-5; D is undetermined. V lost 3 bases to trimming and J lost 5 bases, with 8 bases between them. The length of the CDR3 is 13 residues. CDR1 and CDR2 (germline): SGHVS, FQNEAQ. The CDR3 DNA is TGTGCCAGCAGCTTCGGGAGCCATCAGCCCCAGCATTTT. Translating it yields CASSFGSHQPQHF.

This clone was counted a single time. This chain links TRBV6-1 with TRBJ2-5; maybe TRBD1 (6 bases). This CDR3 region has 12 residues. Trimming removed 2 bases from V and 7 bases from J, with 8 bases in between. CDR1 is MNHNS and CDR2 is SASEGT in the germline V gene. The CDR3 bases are TGTGCCAGCAGTGAAACAGGGACGACCCAGTACTTC. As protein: CASSETGTTQYF.

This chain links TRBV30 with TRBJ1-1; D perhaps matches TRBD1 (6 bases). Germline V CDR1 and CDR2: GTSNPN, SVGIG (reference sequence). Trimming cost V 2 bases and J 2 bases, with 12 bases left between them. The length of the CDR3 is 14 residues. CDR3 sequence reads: CAWSRGHSNTEAFF. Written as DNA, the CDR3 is TGTGCCTGGAGTCGGGGACATTCAAACACTGAAGCTTTCTTT. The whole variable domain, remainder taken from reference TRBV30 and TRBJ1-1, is SQTIHQWPATLVQPVGSPLSLECTVEGTSNPNLYWYRQAAGRGLQLLFYSVGIGQISSEVPQNLSASRPQDRQFILSSKKLLLSDSGFYLCAWSRGHSNTEAFFGQGTRLTVV.

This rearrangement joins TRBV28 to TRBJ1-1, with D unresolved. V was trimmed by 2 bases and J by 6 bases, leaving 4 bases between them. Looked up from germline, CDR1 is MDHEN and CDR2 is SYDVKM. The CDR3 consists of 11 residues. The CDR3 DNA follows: TGTGCCAGCAGTTTACGGGCTGAAGCTTTCTTT. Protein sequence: CASSLRAEAFF.

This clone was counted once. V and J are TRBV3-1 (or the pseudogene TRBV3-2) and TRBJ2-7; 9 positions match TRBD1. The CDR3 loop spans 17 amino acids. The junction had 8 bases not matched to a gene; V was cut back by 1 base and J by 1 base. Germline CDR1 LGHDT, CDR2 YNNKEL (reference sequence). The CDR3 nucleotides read TGTGCCAGCAGCCAAGCCGGGACAGGGCCATCTTCCTACGAGCAGTACTTC. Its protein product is CASSQAGTGPSSYEQYF.